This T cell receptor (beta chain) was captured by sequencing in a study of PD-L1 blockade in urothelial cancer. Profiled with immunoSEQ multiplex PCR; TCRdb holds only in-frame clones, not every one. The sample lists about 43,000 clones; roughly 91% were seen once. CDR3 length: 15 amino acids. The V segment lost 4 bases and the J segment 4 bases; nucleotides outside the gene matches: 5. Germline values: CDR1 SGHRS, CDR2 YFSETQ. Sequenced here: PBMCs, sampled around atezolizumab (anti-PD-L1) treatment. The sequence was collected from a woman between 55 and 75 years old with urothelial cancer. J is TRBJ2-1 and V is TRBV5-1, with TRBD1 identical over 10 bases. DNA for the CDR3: TGCGCCAGCAGCAAGGACAGGGGGGATTACAATGAGCAGTTCTTC. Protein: CASSKDRGDYNEQFF.